One and the same sample provided the 2 T cell receptor beta chains below, sequenced in a study of cytomegalovirus exposure and HLA in healthy donors. PCR used 60 Vbeta primers and 13 Jbeta primers. TCRdb's copy holds only in-frame clones and misses some; the assay was immunoSEQ multiplex PCR. In total, the table holds around 200,000 clones. Sequenced sample: PBMCs. These receptors originate from a girl aged 2 to 9 in good health and CMV-seropositive.

The chain carries TRBV7-2 and TRBJ2-5; D gene ambiguous. The germline CDR1 and CDR2 sequences are SGHTA and FQGNSA. Trimming stripped 3 bases from V and 1 base from J, with 15 bases between. This CDR3 contains 16 residues. The DNA for the CDR3 is TGTGCCAGCAGCTTGGGCAGGCCTAACGTCCAAGAGACCCAGTACTTC. It specifies CASSLGRPNVQETQYF.

The chain employs TRBV6-1 and TRBJ2-3; 9 nucleotides agree with TRBD2. The CDR3 loop spans 15 amino acids. Trimming removed 4 bases from V and 3 bases from J; junction bases left unmatched: 5. From germline, CDR1 is MNHNS and CDR2 SASEGT. The CDR3 loop is CASSVPSGKTDTQYF. The DNA for the CDR3 is TGTGCCAGCAGTGTCCCTAGCGGGAAGACAGATACGCAGTATTTT.